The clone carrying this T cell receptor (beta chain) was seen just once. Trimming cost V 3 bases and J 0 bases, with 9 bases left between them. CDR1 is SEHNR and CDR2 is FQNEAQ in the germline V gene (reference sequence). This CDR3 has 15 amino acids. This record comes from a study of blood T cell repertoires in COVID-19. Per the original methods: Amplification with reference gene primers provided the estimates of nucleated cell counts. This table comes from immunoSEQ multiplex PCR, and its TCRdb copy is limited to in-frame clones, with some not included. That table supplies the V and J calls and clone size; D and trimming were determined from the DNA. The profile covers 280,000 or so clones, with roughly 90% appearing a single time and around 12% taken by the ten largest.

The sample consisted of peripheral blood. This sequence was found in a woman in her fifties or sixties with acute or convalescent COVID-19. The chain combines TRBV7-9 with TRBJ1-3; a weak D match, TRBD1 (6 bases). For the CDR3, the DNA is TGTGCCAGCAGCTTGAGACAGGACTCTGGAAACACCATATATTTT. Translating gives CASSLRQDSGNTIYF.